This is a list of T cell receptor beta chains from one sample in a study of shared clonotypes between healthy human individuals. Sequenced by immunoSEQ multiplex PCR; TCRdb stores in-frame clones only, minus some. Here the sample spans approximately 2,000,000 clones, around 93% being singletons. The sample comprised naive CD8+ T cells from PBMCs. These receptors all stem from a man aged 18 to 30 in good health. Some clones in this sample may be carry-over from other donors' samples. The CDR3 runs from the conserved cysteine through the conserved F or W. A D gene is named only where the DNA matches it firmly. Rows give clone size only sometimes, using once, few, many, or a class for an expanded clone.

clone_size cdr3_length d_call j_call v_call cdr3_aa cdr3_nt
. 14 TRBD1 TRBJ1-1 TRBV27 CASKMRDRGTEAFF TGTGCCAGCAAGATGCGGGACAGGGGCACTGAAGCTTTCTTT
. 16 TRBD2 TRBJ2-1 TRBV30 CAWSVFSREGYNEQFF TGTGCCTGGAGTGTATTTTCGCGGGAGGGCTACAATGAGCAGTTCTTC
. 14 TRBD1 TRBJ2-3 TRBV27 CASSSRGTGDTQYF TGTGCCAGCAGCTCCCGCGGGACAGGAGATACGCAGTATTTT
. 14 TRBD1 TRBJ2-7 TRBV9 CASSAGQGDYEQYF TGTGCCAGCAGCGCGGGACAGGGGGACTACGAGCAGTACTTC
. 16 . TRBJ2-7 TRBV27 CASSPSNGQTVYEQYF TGTGCCAGCAGTCCGTCCAACGGACAGACAGTCTACGAGCAGTACTTC
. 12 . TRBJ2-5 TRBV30 CAWVKGGRTQYF TGTGCCTGGGTAAAAGGGGGTAGGACCCAGTACTTC
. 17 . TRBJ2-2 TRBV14 CASSQDWPKGFTGELFF TGTGCCAGCAGCCAAGATTGGCCTAAAGGGTTCACCGGGGAGCTGTTTTTT
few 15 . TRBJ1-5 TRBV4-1 CASSPREGSRQPQHF TGCGCCAGCAGCCCCCGTGAGGGGTCTCGACAGCCCCAGCATTTT
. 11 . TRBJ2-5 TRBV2 CASSLMETQYF TGTGCCAGCAGTTTAATGGAGACCCAGTACTTC
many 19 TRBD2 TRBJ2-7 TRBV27 CASSPQLAGGPFNSYEQYF TGTGCCAGCAGTCCTCAACTAGCGGGAGGTCCTTTCAACTCCTACGAGCAGTACTTC
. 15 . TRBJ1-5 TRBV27 CASSLSHRDGQPQHF TGTGCCAGCAGTTTATCCCACAGGGATGGTCAGCCCCAGCATTTT
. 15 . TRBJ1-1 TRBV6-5 CASRRLRDTPNEAFF TGTGCCAGCAGACGCCTCCGGGACACCCCAAATGAAGCTTTCTTT
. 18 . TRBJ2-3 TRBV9 CASSVDEGLSSRGDTQYF TGTGCCAGCAGCGTAGATGAGGGACTCTCCTCCCGGGGGGATACGCAGTATTTT
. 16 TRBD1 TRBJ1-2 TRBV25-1 CASSGPTGQGGYGYTF TGTGCCAGCAGTGGCCCAACGGGACAGGGTGGGTATGGCTACACCTTC
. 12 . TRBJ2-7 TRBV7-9 CASSPRLFEQYF TGTGCCAGCAGCCCCAGACTGTTCGAGCAGTACTTC
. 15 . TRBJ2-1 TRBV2 CASSDNLEGYNEQFF TGTGCCAGCAGTGATAACCTAGAGGGCTACAATGAGCAGTTCTTC
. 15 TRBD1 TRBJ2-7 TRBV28 CASSIGTGGPHEQYF TGTGCCAGCAGTATTGGGACAGGGGGCCCCCACGAGCAGTACTTC
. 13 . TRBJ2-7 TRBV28 CASKWGSSYEQYF TGTGCCAGCAAATGGGGGAGTTCCTACGAGCAGTACTTC
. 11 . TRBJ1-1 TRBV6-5 CASTSGGVAFF TGTGCCAGCACCTCTGGGGGGGTAGCTTTCTTT
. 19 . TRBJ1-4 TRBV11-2 CASTPLRGRSGDGNEKLFF TGTGCCAGCACCCCACTCCGGGGGAGGTCGGGGGACGGTAATGAAAAACTGTTTTTT
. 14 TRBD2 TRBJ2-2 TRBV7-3 CASSLGLATGELFF TGTGCCAGCAGCTTGGGACTAGCGACCGGGGAGCTGTTTTTT
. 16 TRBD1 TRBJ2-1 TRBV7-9 CASSPGTGRSYNEQFF TGTGCCAGCAGCCCCGGGACAGGTCGCTCCTACAATGAGCAGTTCTTC
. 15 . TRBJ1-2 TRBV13 CASSLGRTPNYGYTF TGTGCCAGCAGCTTAGGCCGAACGCCGAACTATGGCTACACCTTC
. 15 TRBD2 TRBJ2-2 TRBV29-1 CSVETSGSNTGELFF TGCAGCGTTGAAACTAGCGGATCGAACACCGGGGAGCTGTTTTTT
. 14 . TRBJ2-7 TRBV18 CASSWQGSSYEQYF TGTGCCAGCTCGTGGCAGGGAAGCTCCTACGAGCAGTACTTC